The clone carrying this T cell receptor (beta chain) was counted only a few times. The antigen is undetermined. Of the isolated RNA, all was reverse transcribed, and so the sequenced material was expressed TCRB transcripts. This table comes from immunoSEQ multiplex PCR, and its TCRdb copy is limited to in-frame clones, with some not included. The data show more than 300,000 clones, around 9.6% seen once. This record belongs to a study of beta chain features in type 1 diabetes. Germline CDR1 SGDLS, CDR2 YYNGEE. The CDR3 contains 17 residues. The V end was cut by 0 bases, the J end by 0 bases, with 14 bases between. Study-level results: Significant though moderate, a shortening of TCRB CDR3s appeared in all four CD4+ subsets of Type 1 diabetes patients.

The rearrangement uses TRBV9 and TRBJ2-3; D is uncertain. The sample consisted of central memory CD4+ T cells from blood. The origin of this receptor is a man in his thirties or forties with type 1 diabetes. The CDR3 reads CASSVAPGPYSTDTQYF. In DNA form, the CDR3 reads TGTGCCAGCAGCGTAGCCCCAGGCCCCTATAGCACAGATACGCAGTATTTT. Variable domain in full (rest from reference TRBV9 and TRBJ2-3): DSGVTQTPKHLITATGQRVTLRCSPRSGDLSVYWYQQSLDQGLQFLIQYYNGEERAKGNILERFSAQQFPDLHSELNLSSLELGDSALYFCASSVAPGPYSTDTQYFGPGTRLTVL.